The rows below give T cell receptor beta chains drawn from one sample of a study of shared clonotypes between healthy human individuals. Profiling relied on immunoSEQ multiplex PCR, and the TCRdb table lists in-frame clones only, not all of them. The table includes over a million clones, approximately 97% detected once. Sequencing input: naive CD4+ T cells sorted from blood. These receptors all come from a man aged 25 to 40 in good health. The CDR3 runs from the conserved cysteine through the conserved F or W. D genes are given only for firm matches. Where a row states a size, it is once, few, many or the class of an expanded clone; other rows omit it.

V	D	size	J	CDR3	DNA
TRBV14	TRBD1	.	TRBJ1-4	CASSQDRGRFEKLFF	TGTGCCAGCAGCCAAGACAGGGGGCGCTTTGAAAAACTGTTTTTT
TRBV18	TRBD1	.	TRBJ2-1	CASSPTLTGTGDNEQFF	TGTGCCAGCTCACCCACCTTAACCGGGACAGGAGACAATGAGCAGTTCTTC
TRBV18	.	once	TRBJ1-5	CASSLDSANQPQHF	TGTGCCAGCTCCCTTGACAGCGCCAATCAGCCCCAGCATTTT
TRBV29-1	TRBD2	.	TRBJ2-7	CSVTSGRGEQYF	TGCAGCGTAACTAGCGGGAGGGGGGAGCAGTACTTC
TRBV29-1	TRBD2	.	TRBJ2-7	CSVEGTSGDYEQYF	TGCAGCGTTGAGGGAACTAGCGGGGACTACGAGCAGTACTTC
TRBV7-2	.	.	TRBJ2-7	CASSSRQSSYEQYF	TGTGCCAGCAGCTCTAGACAGAGCTCCTACGAGCAGTACTTC
TRBV18	.	.	TRBJ2-3	CASSLPSDTQYF	TGTGCCAGCTCACTCCCGTCAGATACGCAGTATTTT
TRBV11-2	TRBD1	.	TRBJ1-1	CASSLLKQGMNTEAFF	TGTGCCAGCAGCCTACTTAAACAGGGGATGAACACTGAAGCTTTCTTT
TRBV10-3	.	.	TRBJ2-1	CAISVAGGLGGEQFF	TGTGCCATCAGTGTTGCAGGTGGCCTAGGGGGTGAGCAGTTCTTC
TRBV5-1	.	.	TRBJ2-2	CASSLSGGVPPGELFF	TGCGCCAGCAGCTTGTCTGGGGGAGTCCCACCGGGGGAGCTGTTTTTT
TRBV27	.	.	TRBJ2-7	CASSLISASSYEQYF	TGTGCCAGCAGTTTAATTTCCGCGAGCTCCTACGAGCAGTACTTC
TRBV5-5	TRBD1	.	TRBJ2-3	CASSSGTGRTDTQYF	TGTGCCAGCAGTTCAGGGACAGGGAGGACGGATACGCAGTATTTT
TRBV25-1	.	once	TRBJ2-7	CASRRDFWQYF	TGTGCCAGCAGACGGGACTTTTGGCAGTACTTC
TRBV6-5	.	.	TRBJ2-3	CASSPLHTDTQYF	TGTGCCAGCAGTCCCTTACACACAGATACGCAGTATTTT
TRBV7-9	.	.	TRBJ2-1	CASSLVVGTRKGPYNEQFF	TGTGCCAGCAGCTTAGTGGTTGGGACTCGAAAGGGACCTTACAATGAGCAGTTCTTC
TRBV11-2	.	.	TRBJ2-2	CASSPWPNTGELFF	TGTGCCAGCAGCCCTTGGCCGAACACCGGGGAGCTGTTTTTT